Shown below are 11 T cell receptor beta chains from a single sample sequenced in a study of cytomegalovirus exposure and HLA in healthy donors. Researchers ran the PCR with 60 Vbeta and 13 Jbeta primers. Clones were read by immunoSEQ multiplex PCR, and TCRdb kept only the in-frame ones, dropping some. The sample yields fewer than 250,000 clones, 65% to 85% seen once. The sequenced sample consisted of PBMCs. All receptors derive from a man aged 35 to 55 in good health and CMV-seropositive.

This clone was counted once. The CDR3 is CASSRQGAQETQYF. The CDR3 nucleotides are TGTGCCAGCAGCCGGCAGGGGGCCCAAGAGACCCAGTACTTC. This chain uses TRBV6-1 with TRBJ2-5, with 8 bases aligning to TRBD1. V trimming: 6 bases; J trimming: 1 base; junction bases outside the gene matches: 4. The CDR3 has 14 residues. Germline V gene sequence: CDR1 MNHNS, CDR2 SASEGT.

V and J are TRBV27 and TRBJ1-2, with 9 nucleotides matching TRBD1. The CDR3 sequence is 15 residues long. V was clipped by 0 bases and J by 5 bases; unmatched bases: 4. The V gene's germline CDR1 is MNHEY and CDR2 SMNVEV (reference sequence). The CDR3 loop is CASSLSGQGLYGYTF. DNA for the CDR3: TGTGCCAGCAGTTTATCGGGACAGGGCCTTTATGGCTACACCTTC.

This clone has only one observation. The chain combines TRBV7-9 with TRBJ2-5; D possibly corresponds to TRBD1 (6 bases). The V end was cut by 6 bases, the J end by 3 bases, with 17 bases between. CDR1 and CDR2 (germline): SEHNR, FQNEAQ (reference sequence). The CDR3 contains 15 residues. CDR3 protein: CASSSLGHDKETQYF. The CDR3 DNA reads TGTGCCAGCAGTTCACTGGGACACGATAAAGAGACCCAGTACTTC.

The chain carries TRBV11-1 and TRBJ1-2; D gene ambiguous. This CDR3 is built from 14 residues. Germline assignment: CDR1 SGHAT and CDR2 FQDESV (reference sequence). Trimming removed 7 bases at V and 9 bases at J, with 21 bases between. CDR3 sequence (DNA): TGTGCCAGCAACCAAGTCAGCGGGTCCCACAGCTACACCTTC. Protein product: CASNQVSGSHSYTF.

This clone was counted only a few times. The chain has TRBV29-1 and TRBJ1-1, with TRBD1 matching over 8 bases. Germline V gives CDR1 SQVTM, CDR2 ANQGSEA. This CDR3 has 16 residues. J lost 1 base, V lost 0 bases, and 7 bases had no gene match. The CDR3 is CSVEDDRGAKNTEAFF. The DNA of the CDR3 is TGCAGCGTTGAAGATGACAGGGGTGCCAAGAACACTGAAGCTTTCTTT.

This clone was counted a single time. CDR3 sequence (DNA): TGTGCCATCAGTGAGCGGCAGGGCGAGCAGTACTTC. It is translated as CAISERQGEQYF. The chain joins TRBV10-3 to TRBJ2-7, with D perhaps TRBD1 (5 bases). Between the trimmed V and J ends, which lost 2 bases and 6 bases, there was a span of 8 bases. The germline gives CDR1 ENHRY, CDR2 SYGVKD. This CDR3 is built from 12 residues.

The genes are TRBV5-1 and TRBJ2-2; 7 bases fit TRBD2. V lost 3 bases and J lost 4; bases outside the gene matches: 9. This CDR3 is built from 16 residues. CDR1 is SGHRS and CDR2 is YFSETQ in the germline V gene. Here the CDR3 DNA reads TGCGCCAGCAGCTCAACTGCTACGGGGGGCACCGGGGAGCTGTTTTTT. Protein product: CASSSTATGGTGELFF.

The J gene is TRBJ2-7, the V gene TRBV28; 8 bases match TRBD2. The germline gives CDR1 MDHEN, CDR2 SYDVKM. The CDR3 has 15 residues. The trim removed 4 bases at V and 3 bases at J, leaving 8 bases unmatched. CDR3 in amino acids: CASSSLTSDNYEQYF. The DNA for the CDR3 is TGTGCCAGCAGTTCCCTGACTAGCGATAACTACGAGCAGTACTTC. The full variable domain, its missing parts supplied by reference TRBV28 and TRBJ2-7, is DVKVTQSSRYLVKRTGEKVFLECVQDMDHENMFWYRQDPGLGLRLIYFSYDVKMKEKGDIPEGYSVSREKKERFSLILESASTNQTSMYLCASSSLTSDNYEQYFGPGTRLTVT.

This clone has just a few counts. J is TRBJ2-5 and V is TRBV5-1; D might be TRBD1 (6 bases). This CDR3 has 14 amino acids. Trimming removed 3 bases from V and 2 bases from J, with 11 bases in between. CDR1 SGHRS and CDR2 YFSETQ come from the germline V gene. Here the CDR3 reads CASSSPTGQETQYF. The DNA for the CDR3 is TGCGCCAGCAGCTCACCGACAGGACAAGAGACCCAGTACTTC. Looking up the rest from reference TRBV5-1 and TRBJ2-5 gives the full variable domain: KAGVTQTPRYLIKTRGQQVTLSCSPISGHRSVSWYQQTPGQGLQFLFEYFSETQRNKGNFPGRFSGRQFSNSRSEMNVSTLELGDSALYLCASSSPTGQETQYFGPGTRLLVL.

The chain uses TRBV7-9 and TRBJ2-3, with TRBD2 identical over 8 bases. Germline CDR1 is SEHNR and CDR2 is FQNEAQ (reference sequence). Trimming removed 6 bases from V and 4 bases from J; junction bases left unmatched: 9. The CDR3 is 15 amino acids. The CDR3, as DNA: TGTGCCAGCAGTTCCGGGACTAGGGCCCCAGATACGCAGTATTTT. The encoded protein is CASSSGTRAPDTQYF.

The rearrangement uses TRBV18 and TRBJ2-4; 9 bases agree with TRBD1. The CDR3 is 15 amino acids. CDR1 and CDR2 (germline): KGHSH, LQKENI. V was clipped by 3 bases and J by 8 bases; unmatched bases: 8. The CDR3 loop reads CASSPSRDRDDIQYF. The CDR3 coding sequence is TGTGCCAGCTCACCCTCCAGGGACAGGGATGACATTCAGTACTTC.